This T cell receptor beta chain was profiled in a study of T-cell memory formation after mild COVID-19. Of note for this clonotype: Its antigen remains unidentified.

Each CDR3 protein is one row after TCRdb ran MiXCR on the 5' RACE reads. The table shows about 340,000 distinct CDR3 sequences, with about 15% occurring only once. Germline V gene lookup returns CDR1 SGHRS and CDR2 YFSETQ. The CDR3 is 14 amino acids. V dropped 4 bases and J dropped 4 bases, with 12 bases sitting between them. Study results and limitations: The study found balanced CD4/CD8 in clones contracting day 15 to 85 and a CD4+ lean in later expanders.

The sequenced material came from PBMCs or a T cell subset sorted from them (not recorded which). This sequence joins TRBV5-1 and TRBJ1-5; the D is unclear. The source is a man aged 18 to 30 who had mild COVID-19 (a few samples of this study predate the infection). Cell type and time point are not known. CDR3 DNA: TGCGCCAGCAGCCCCAACGTGGGAAATCAGCCCCAGCATTTT. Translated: CASSPNVGNQPQHF.